These T cell receptor beta chains were read from a single sample in a study of blood T cell repertoires in COVID-19. Measured with immunoSEQ multiplex PCR; TCRdb has only the in-frame clones, and not every one. Here the sample spans about 140,000 clones, almost 90% being singletons. The specimen was peripheral blood. The source is a woman in her sixties or seventies with acute or convalescent COVID-19. CDR3s include the opening cysteine and the closing phenylalanine or tryptophan. Fields, in order: J gene, V gene, CDR3 protein.

J gene: TRBJ1-3
V gene: TRBV7-8
CDR3 protein: CASSAGTTGNTIYF

J gene: TRBJ2-5
V gene: TRBV4-2
CDR3 protein: CASSQTDRAQETQYF

J gene: TRBJ2-3
V gene: TRBV9
CDR3 protein: CASSVAWDRGDTQYF

J gene: TRBJ2-7
V gene: TRBV5-1
CDR3 protein: CASSLVSSYEQYF

J gene: TRBJ2-7
V gene: TRBV18
CDR3 protein: CASSPTGSYEQYF

J gene: TRBJ1-1
V gene: TRBV10-3
CDR3 protein: CAITRVLNTEAFF

J gene: TRBJ2-6
V gene: TRBV5-1
CDR3 protein: CASSFSLSGANVLTF

J gene: TRBJ1-1
V gene: TRBV7-2
CDR3 protein: CASSRTGTGNTEAFF

J gene: TRBJ2-7
V gene: TRBV19
CDR3 protein: CASSLQGWGQQYF

J gene: TRBJ2-5
V gene: TRBV6-5
CDR3 protein: CASSYYVAAIQETQYF

J gene: TRBJ2-3
V gene: TRBV24-1
CDR3 protein: CATSDHGTSTDTQYF

J gene: TRBJ1-2
V gene: TRBV4-1
CDR3 protein: CASSQVPTGGGTYGYTF

J gene: TRBJ2-3
V gene: TRBV29-1
CDR3 protein: CSAYTRETTDTQYF

J gene: TRBJ1-6
V gene: TRBV7-9
CDR3 protein: CASSSLTLGGPLHF

J gene: TRBJ2-2
V gene: TRBV4-1
CDR3 protein: CASSQATGRGELFF

J gene: TRBJ2-3
V gene: TRBV6-1
CDR3 protein: CASSEGGTSGGLTDTQYF

J gene: TRBJ2-1
V gene: TRBV3-1/TRBV3-2
CDR3 protein: CASSQDRISGGYNEQFF

J gene: TRBJ1-5
V gene: TRBV12-3/TRBV12-4
CDR3 protein: CASSLGGGQPQHF

J gene: TRBJ1-1
V gene: TRBV6-2/TRBV6-3
CDR3 protein: CASSSGGFRTNTEAFF

J gene: TRBJ1-1
V gene: TRBV19
CDR3 protein: CASSIVPAGWAFF

J gene: TRBJ2-7
V gene: TRBV6-2/TRBV6-3
CDR3 protein: CASSHPGREQYF

J gene: TRBJ1-6
V gene: TRBV5-4
CDR3 protein: CASWDRVGVYNSPLHF

J gene: TRBJ1-3
V gene: TRBV7-6
CDR3 protein: CASSKHSRGSTGAENTIYF

J gene: TRBJ1-3
V gene: TRBV7-2
CDR3 protein: CASSSPNRDRGNTIYF

J gene: TRBJ2-7
V gene: TRBV3-1/TRBV3-2
CDR3 protein: CASRAGGRTYEQYF

J gene: TRBJ1-1
V gene: TRBV19
CDR3 protein: CASSPQGVSEAFF

J gene: TRBJ1-2
V gene: TRBV5-4
CDR3 protein: CASREDRGSNYGYTF

J gene: TRBJ2-1
V gene: TRBV11-2
CDR3 protein: CATQLDPSGYNEQFF

J gene: TRBJ2-5
V gene: TRBV19
CDR3 protein: CASSNSGGRETQYF

J gene: TRBJ2-2
V gene: TRBV19
CDR3 protein: CASSIAGNTGELFF

J gene: TRBJ2-7
V gene: TRBV3-1/TRBV3-2
CDR3 protein: CASSQLPYEQYF